Following are 10 T cell receptor beta chains from one sample sequenced in a study of human thymus T cells. In corrective heart surgery, resections were taken, and these provided the thymus tissue. Clones were sequenced by immunoSEQ multiplex PCR, and TCRdb holds only the in-frame ones, with some missing. The sample yields 70,000 to 75,000 clones, roughly 96% seen once. Source material: thymus tissue. The receptors originated from a girl under two years old with a congenital heart defect but otherwise immunologically healthy.

This rearrangement joins TRBV6-1 to TRBJ1-1; tentative D call: TRBD1 (6 bases). The CDR3 is made up of 15 amino acids. The V end was cut by 6 bases, the J end by 5 bases, with 19 bases between. The germline V gene has CDR1 MNHNS and CDR2 SASEGT. CDR3 sequence reads: CASSLRTPGATEAFF. As DNA, the CDR3 is TGTGCCAGCAGCCTTCGGACACCGGGGGCAACTGAAGCTTTCTTT.

CDR3 sequence: CASGSDMPGVYTF. CDR3 DNA sequence: TGTGCCAGCGGGTCCGACATGCCCGGGGTCTACACCTTC. The chain carries TRBV6-5 and TRBJ1-2; D is ambiguous. This CDR3 region has 13 residues. Looked up from germline, CDR1 is MNHEY and CDR2 is SVGAGI. The V end was cut by 8 bases, the J end by 10 bases, with 20 bases between.

The chain has TRBV2 and TRBJ2-3; D unresolved. CDR3 size: 13 residues. The ends were cut back, 6 bases at V and 1 base at J, with 8 bases in the middle. CDR1 SNHLY and CDR2 FYNNEI come from the germline V gene. As DNA, the CDR3 is TGTGCCAGCAGGGCGACGCGCACAGATACGCAGTATTTT. Encoded protein: CASRATRTDTQYF.

The rearrangement links TRBV28 to TRBJ2-1; a weak D match, TRBD1 (5 bases). V gave up 2 bases and J gave up 1 base, with 9 bases separating them. The CDR3 loop spans 15 amino acids. Germline loops: CDR1 MDHEN, CDR2 SYDVKM. The CDR3, as DNA: TGTGCCAGCAGTTTACAGGGTCGGTCCTACAATGAGCAGTTCTTC. This translates into CASSLQGRSYNEQFF.

The chain recombines TRBV27 with TRBJ2-5; 14 bases agree with TRBD2. Germline lookup yields CDR1 MNHEY and CDR2 SMNVEV (reference sequence). This CDR3 is built from 20 residues. V shed 3 bases, J shed 2 bases, and the junction held 14 bases outside the gene matches. The CDR3 bases are TGTGCCAGCAGTTTGGTGGGTGGGACTAGCGGGAGCGAGTATCAAGAGACCCAGTACTTC. It specifies CASSLVGGTSGSEYQETQYF.

Comment on this clone: The sample contains more than one DNA sequence encoding this CDR3. The chain has TRBV13 and TRBJ2-7; TRBD2 might be the D (5 bases). CDR1 PRHDT and CDR2 FYEKMQ come from the germline V gene (reference sequence). With 2 bases removed from V and 5 bases from J, the gap between germline ends came to 16 bases. The CDR3 length is 15 residues. The CDR3 DNA sequence: TGTGCCAGCAGCTTATCCCATAGGAGGTATAACGAGCAGTACTTC. Residues: CASSLSHRRYNEQYF.

The rearrangement links TRBV5-5 to TRBJ1-1; D gene uncertain. V lost 2 bases and J 3 bases, leaving 11 bases between the germline ends. The CDR3 is 14 residues long. Germline V gives CDR1 SGHKS, CDR2 YYEKEE (reference sequence). CDR3 DNA: TGTGCCAGCAGCTTCTTCGCGTCGGACACTGAAGCTTTCTTT. Translated: CASSFFASDTEAFF.

The rearrangement uses TRBV28 and TRBJ1-1, with 8 bases lining up with TRBD1. The CDR3 spans 17 residues. Looked up from germline, CDR1 is MDHEN and CDR2 is SYDVKM. The J segment lost 1 base and the V segment lost 5 bases, leaving 12 bases of the junction unmatched. CDR3 protein: CASSPYDRDRRNTEAFF. DNA for the CDR3: TGTGCCAGCAGTCCATACGATAGGGACAGGCGGAACACTGAAGCTTTCTTT.

This sequence joins TRBV28 and TRBJ1-1, with 8 nucleotides matching TRBD1. The CDR3 is made up of 15 amino acids. J was trimmed by 4 bases and V by 5 bases; bases with no gene match: 9. Germline V gene data show CDR1 as MDHEN and CDR2 as SYDVKM. DNA of the CDR3: TGTGCCAGCAGTCCCTCAGGGGGCTGGAGCACTGAAGCTTTCTTT. Residues: CASSPSGGWSTEAFF.

This sequence joins TRBV15 and TRBJ2-7; 11 nucleotides agree with TRBD2. Looked up from germline, CDR1 is LNHNV and CDR2 is YYDKDF (reference sequence). V lost 2 bases, J lost 6 bases, and 21 bases stayed unmatched. This CDR3 has 20 residues. CDR3: CATSRCAGGIAGGSLREQYF. Written as DNA, the CDR3 is TGTGCCACCAGCAGATGTGCGGGAGGGATAGCGGGAGGGTCTCTACGCGAGCAGTACTTC. The variable domain in full, with the rest retrieved from reference TRBV15 and TRBJ2-7, is DAMVIQNPRYQVTQFGKPVTLSCSQTLNHNVMYWYQQKSSQAPKLLFHYYDKDFNNEADTPDNFQSRRPNTSFCFLDIRSPGLGDTAMYLCATSRCAGGIAGGSLREQYFGPGTRLTVT.